This T cell receptor beta chain stems from a study of cytomegalovirus exposure and HLA in healthy donors. The wider study: Across some 400 genotyped donors, about 81% landed in the Caucasian-associated ancestry cluster. General study points: An assumption of roughly uniform sequencing depth across donors underlay the presence/absence analyses. Earlier results showed most TCR beta V segments being productive about 87% or about 30% of the time. High sensitivity and specificity were reportedly achieved when the classifier diagnosed cytomegalovirus status.

13 Jbeta primers and 60 Vbeta primers were used for the PCR. This table comes from immunoSEQ multiplex PCR, and its TCRdb copy is limited to in-frame clones, with some not included. The table records more than 85,000 clones, approximately 77% of them present only once. Concerning this clone: Its antigen remains unidentified.

The V end was cut by 3 bases, the J end by 4 bases, with 10 bases between. The CDR3 is 13 amino acids. The germline CDR1 and CDR2 sequences are LNHDA and SQIVND (reference sequence). The clonotype originates from a female donor in good health and CMV-seronegative. This chain links TRBV19 with TRBJ2-7; the D is unclear. The specimen sequenced was PBMCs. CDR3 sequence reads: CASSIGSGYEQYF. CDR3 bases: TGTGCCAGTAGTATTGGATCGGGTTACGAGCAGTACTTC.